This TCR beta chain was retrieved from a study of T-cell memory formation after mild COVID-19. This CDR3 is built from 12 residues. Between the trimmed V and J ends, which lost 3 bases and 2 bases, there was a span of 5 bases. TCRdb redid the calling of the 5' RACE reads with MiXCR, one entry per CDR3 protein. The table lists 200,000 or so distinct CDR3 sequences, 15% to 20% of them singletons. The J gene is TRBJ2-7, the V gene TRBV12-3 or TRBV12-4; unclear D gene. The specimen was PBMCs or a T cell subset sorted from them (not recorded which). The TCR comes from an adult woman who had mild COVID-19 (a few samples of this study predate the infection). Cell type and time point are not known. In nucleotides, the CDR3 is TGTGCCAGCAGTTTGTGGACCTACGAGCAGTACTTC. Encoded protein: CASSLWTYEQYF.